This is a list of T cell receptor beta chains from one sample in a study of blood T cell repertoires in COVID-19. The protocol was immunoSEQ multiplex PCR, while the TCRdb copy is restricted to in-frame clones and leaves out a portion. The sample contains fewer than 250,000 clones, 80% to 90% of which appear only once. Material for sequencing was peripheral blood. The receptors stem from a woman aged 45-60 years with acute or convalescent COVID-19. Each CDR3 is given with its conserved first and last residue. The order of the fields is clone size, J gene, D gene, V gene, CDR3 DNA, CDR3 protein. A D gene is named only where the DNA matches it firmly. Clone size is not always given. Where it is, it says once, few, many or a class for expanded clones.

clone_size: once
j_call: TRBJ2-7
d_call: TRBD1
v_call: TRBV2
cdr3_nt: TGTGCCAGCAGTGAAGCGCTTCGTCGTACAGGGGACTACGAGCAGTACTTC
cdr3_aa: CASSEALRRTGDYEQYF

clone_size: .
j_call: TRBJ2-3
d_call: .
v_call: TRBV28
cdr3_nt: TGTGCCAGCAGTTTTGATCGGAGCACAGATACGCAGTATTTT
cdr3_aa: CASSFDRSTDTQYF

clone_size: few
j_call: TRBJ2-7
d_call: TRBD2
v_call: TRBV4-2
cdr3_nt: TGTGCCAGCAGCCAAGAATGGACTAGCGGCACCTACGAGCAGTACTTC
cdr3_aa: CASSQEWTSGTYEQYF

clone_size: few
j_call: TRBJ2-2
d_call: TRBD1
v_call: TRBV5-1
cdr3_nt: TGCGCCAGCAGTGAGGGACAGGGCGGCACCGGGGAGCTGTTTTTT
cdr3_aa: CASSEGQGGTGELFF

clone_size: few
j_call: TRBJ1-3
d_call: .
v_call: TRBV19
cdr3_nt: TGTGCCAGTAACCCCGGCGGGCGAACGGGAAACACCATATATTTT
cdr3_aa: CASNPGGRTGNTIYF

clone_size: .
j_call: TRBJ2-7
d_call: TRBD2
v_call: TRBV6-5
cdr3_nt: TGTGCCAGCAGTTACTCTCTAGCGGGAGGCACCTACGAGCAGTACTTC
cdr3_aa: CASSYSLAGGTYEQYF

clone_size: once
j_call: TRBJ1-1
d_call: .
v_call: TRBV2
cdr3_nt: TGTGCCAGCGATCTAGATCCCAATCCCCAATCTGAAGCTTTCTTT
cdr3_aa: CASDLDPNPQSEAFF

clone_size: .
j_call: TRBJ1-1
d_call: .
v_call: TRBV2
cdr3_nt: TGTGCCAGCAGGGTGGAGGGAATGAACACTGAAGCTTTCTTT
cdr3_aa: CASRVEGMNTEAFF

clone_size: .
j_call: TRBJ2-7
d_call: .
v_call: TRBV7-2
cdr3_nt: TGTGCCAGCAGCTCCCTTAGAGAGCAGTACTTC
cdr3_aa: CASSSLREQYF

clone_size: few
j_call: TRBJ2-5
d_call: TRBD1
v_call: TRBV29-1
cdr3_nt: TGCAGCGTTCGCCCCGCCCAGGACAGGTTCTCCCAAGAGACCCAGTACTTC
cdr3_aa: CSVRPAQDRFSQETQYF

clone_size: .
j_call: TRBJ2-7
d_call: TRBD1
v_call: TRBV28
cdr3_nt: TGTGCCAGCAATCGCGTACCGGGGACAGGGGGCTCAAGCTCCTACGAGCAGTACTTC
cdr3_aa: CASNRVPGTGGSSSYEQYF

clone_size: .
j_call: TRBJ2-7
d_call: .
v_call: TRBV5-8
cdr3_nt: TGTGCCAGCTACCGGGAGTTCTTCTACGAGCAGTACTTC
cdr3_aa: CASYREFFYEQYF

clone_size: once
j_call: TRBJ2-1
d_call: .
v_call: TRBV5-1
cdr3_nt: TGCGCCAGCTGGCGGGTAAACAATGAGCAGTTCTTC
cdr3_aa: CASWRVNNEQFF

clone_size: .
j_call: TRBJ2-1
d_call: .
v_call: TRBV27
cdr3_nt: TGTGCCAGCAGTTTAAAGAGGGCCCTATACAATGAGCAGTTCTTC
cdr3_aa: CASSLKRALYNEQFF

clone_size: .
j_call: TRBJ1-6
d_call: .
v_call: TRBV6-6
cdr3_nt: TGTGCCAGCAGTCGGGGAAGGGGAATAAATTCACCCCTCCACTTT
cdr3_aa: CASSRGRGINSPLHF

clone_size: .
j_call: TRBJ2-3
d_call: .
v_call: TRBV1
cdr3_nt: TGCACCAGCAGCCAAGAGAGGACTAGCGGGACCTACACAGATACGCAGTATTTT
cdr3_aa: CTSSQERTSGTYTDTQYF

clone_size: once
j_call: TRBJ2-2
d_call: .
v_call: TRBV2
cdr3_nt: TGTGCCAGCAGTGACACCTCGGGACTGGGTAACACCGGGGAGCTGTTTTTT
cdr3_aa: CASSDTSGLGNTGELFF

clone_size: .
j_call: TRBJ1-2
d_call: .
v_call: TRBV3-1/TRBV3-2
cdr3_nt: TGTGCCAGCAGCCAAGATGTGAGGGCCCGGGCTAACTATGGCTACACCTTC
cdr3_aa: CASSQDVRARANYGYTF

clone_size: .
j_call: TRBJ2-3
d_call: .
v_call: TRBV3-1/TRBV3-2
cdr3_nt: TGTGCCAGCAGCCCGCCCCGGGGGACAGATACGCAGTATTTT
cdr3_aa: CASSPPRGTDTQYF

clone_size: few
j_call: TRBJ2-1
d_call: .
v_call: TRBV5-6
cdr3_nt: TGTGCCAGCAGCCTCTCCGGGGAGCAGTTCTTC
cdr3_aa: CASSLSGEQFF

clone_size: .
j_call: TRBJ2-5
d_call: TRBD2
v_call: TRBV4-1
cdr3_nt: TGCGCCAGCAGCCAAGGCCAGGGACTAGCGGACCAAGAGACCCAGTACTTC
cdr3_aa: CASSQGQGLADQETQYF

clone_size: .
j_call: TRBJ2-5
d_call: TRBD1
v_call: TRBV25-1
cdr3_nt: TGTGCCAGCAGTCGGGACAGGATAGGTCAAGGGACCCAGTACTTC
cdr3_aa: CASSRDRIGQGTQYF

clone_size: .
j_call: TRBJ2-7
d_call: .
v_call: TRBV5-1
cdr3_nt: TGCGCCAGCAGCTCAGACAGCTACGAGCAGTACTTC
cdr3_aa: CASSSDSYEQYF

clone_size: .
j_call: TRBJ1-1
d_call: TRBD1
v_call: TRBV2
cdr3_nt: TGTGCCAGCAGTCCAGACAGGGACACTGAAGCTTTCTTT
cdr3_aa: CASSPDRDTEAFF

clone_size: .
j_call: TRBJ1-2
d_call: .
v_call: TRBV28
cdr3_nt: TGTGCCAGCAGCTCAACTGACAGCCGCTATGGCTACACCTTC
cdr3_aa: CASSSTDSRYGYTF

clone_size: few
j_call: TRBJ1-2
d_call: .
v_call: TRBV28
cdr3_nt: TGTGCCAGCAGTCAACAGGTATATGGCTACACCTTC
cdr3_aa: CASSQQVYGYTF

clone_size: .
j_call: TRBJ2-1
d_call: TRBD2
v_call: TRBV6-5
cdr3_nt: TGTGCCAGCACACAAAAAGCGGGAGGGAGCAATGAGCAGTTCTTC
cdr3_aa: CASTQKAGGSNEQFF

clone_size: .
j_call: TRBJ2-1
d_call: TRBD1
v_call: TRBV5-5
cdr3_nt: TGTGCCAGCAGCGCGACAGGGAAGGCCTACAATGAGCAGTTCTTC
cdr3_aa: CASSATGKAYNEQFF

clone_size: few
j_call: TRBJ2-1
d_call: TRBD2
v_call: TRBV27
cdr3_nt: TGTGCCAGCAGTTTCGGGGGAGCGGGAGGTCCGAGATACAATGAGCAGTTCTTC
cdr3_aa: CASSFGGAGGPRYNEQFF

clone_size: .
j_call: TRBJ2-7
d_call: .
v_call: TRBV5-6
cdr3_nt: TGTGCCAGCAGCTTGATCGGGGGACAGCCCTACGAGCAGTACTTC
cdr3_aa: CASSLIGGQPYEQYF

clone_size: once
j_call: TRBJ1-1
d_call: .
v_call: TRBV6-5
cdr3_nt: TGTGCCAGCAGACAAGGGGGGGCGCGGACTGAAGCTTTCTTT
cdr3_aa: CASRQGGARTEAFF

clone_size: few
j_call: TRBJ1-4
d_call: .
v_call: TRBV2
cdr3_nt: TGTGCCAGCAGTGAAGGTCGGGGGGGTGAAAAACTGTTTTTT
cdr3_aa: CASSEGRGGEKLFF

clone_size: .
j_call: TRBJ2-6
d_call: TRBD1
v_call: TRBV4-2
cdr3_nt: TGTGCCAGCAGCCAAATGACAGGGCCTGACTCTGGGGCCAACGTCCTGACTTTC
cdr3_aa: CASSQMTGPDSGANVLTF

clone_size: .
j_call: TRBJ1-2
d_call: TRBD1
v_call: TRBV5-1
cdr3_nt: TGCGCCAGCAGCCTGGACAGGGGAGGTAGCTACACCTTC
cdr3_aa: CASSLDRGGSYTF

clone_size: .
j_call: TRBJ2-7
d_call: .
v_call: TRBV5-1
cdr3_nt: TGCGCCAGCAGCTTGGCGGATGCTAGAGGGGAGCAGTACTTC
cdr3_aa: CASSLADARGEQYF

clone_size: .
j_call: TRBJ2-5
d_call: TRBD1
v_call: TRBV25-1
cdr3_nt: TGTGCCAGCAGTGCCCCCTCCTGGGACAGGGGCCAAGAGACCCAGTACTTC
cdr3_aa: CASSAPSWDRGQETQYF

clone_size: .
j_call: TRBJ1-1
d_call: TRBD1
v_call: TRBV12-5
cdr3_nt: TGTGCTAGTGGTTTGGGGACAGGTAACACTGAAGCTTTCTTT
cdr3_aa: CASGLGTGNTEAFF

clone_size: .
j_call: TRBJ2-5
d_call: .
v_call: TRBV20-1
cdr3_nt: TGCAGTGCTAGGGCGGGGGAGACCCAGTACTTC
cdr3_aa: CSARAGETQYF

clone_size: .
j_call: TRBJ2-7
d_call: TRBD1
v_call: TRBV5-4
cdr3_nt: TGTGCCAGCAGCTTGGAGGGGTCAGGGGGCTCCTACGAGCAGTACTTC
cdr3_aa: CASSLEGSGGSYEQYF

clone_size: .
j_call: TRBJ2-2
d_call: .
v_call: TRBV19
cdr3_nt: TGTGCCAGTAGACTAAGCGGGGAGCTGTTTTTT
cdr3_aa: CASRLSGELFF

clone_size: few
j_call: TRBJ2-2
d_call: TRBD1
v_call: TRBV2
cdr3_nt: TGTGCCAGCAGTGGAGTACAGGGGGGAACCGGGGAGCTGTTTTTT
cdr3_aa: CASSGVQGGTGELFF

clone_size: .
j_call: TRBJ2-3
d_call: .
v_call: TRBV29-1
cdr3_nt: TGCAGCGCCACAGGGTGGGAGGGAGGAGGCCCAGATACGCAGTATTTT
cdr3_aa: CSATGWEGGGPDTQYF